The rows below give T cell receptor beta chains drawn from one sample of a study of chemoradiotherapy in HPV16-positive cancers. The data were produced by immunoSEQ multiplex PCR, yet TCRdb's version contains in-frame clones alone and is incomplete. Of about 2,200 clones detected, under 70% appear once; the ten largest clones hold around 30%. Sequencing was performed on tumor tissue, taken from a patient who underwent chemoradiotherapy. The source of these receptors is a human donor with HPV-associated anogenital cancer. The CDR3 runs from the conserved cysteine through the conserved F or W. D genes are given only for firm matches. Clone size is stated in some rows and not others, as once, few, many or a class when expanded.

.	TRBV5-1	.	TRBJ1-1	16	TGCGCCAGCAGCTTGCCGCCTGGACAGACGAACACTGAAGCTTTCTTT	CASSLPPGQTNTEAFF
.	TRBV5-1	TRBD2	TRBJ2-3	16	TGCGCCAGCAGCTTGGTGCTAGCGGGAGGGTCAGATACGCAGTATTTT	CASSLVLAGGSDTQYF
.	TRBV5-6	.	TRBJ2-5	13	TGTGCCAGCAGCTTCCGCCAGGGAGAGACCCAGTACTTC	CASSFRQGETQYF
.	TRBV6-5	.	TRBJ1-5	14	TGTGCCAGCAGTTCCTCGGGGGCAAGGTGGCCCCAGCATTTT	CASSSSGARWPQHF
few	TRBV7-9	.	TRBJ2-7	15	TGTGCCAGCAGCTTAACGCAGGGACGGTCCTACGAGCAGTACTTC	CASSLTQGRSYEQYF
few	TRBV28	.	TRBJ1-5	13	TGTGCCAGCAGTGGACAGACCTATCAGCCCCAGCATTTT	CASSGQTYQPQHF
.	TRBV7-9	.	TRBJ1-4	14	TGTGCCAGCAGCCAGGGAGCAACTAATGAAAAACTGTTTTTT	CASSQGATNEKLFF
.	TRBV2	.	TRBJ2-6	16	TGTGCCAGCAACCGAATGGGGGGCTCTGGGGCCAACGTCCTGACTTTC	CASNRMGGSGANVLTF
.	TRBV18	.	TRBJ1-1	14	TGTGCCAGCTCATTCTCAGAACGGGACACTGAAGCTTTCTTT	CASSFSERDTEAFF
.	TRBV6-5	.	TRBJ1-2	14	TGTGCCAGCAGTTACTCGCGGGAGGGCAATGGCTACACCTTC	CASSYSREGNGYTF
.	TRBV5-1	.	TRBJ2-5	14	TGCGCCAGCAGAAGAGGTGAGGCACAAGAGACCCAGTACTTC	CASRRGEAQETQYF
.	TRBV5-4	TRBD1	TRBJ1-6	16	TGTGCCAGCAGCGCCGGACAGGGGGCACAAGGATCACCCCTCCACTTT	CASSAGQGAQGSPLHF
few	TRBV6-6	TRBD2	TRBJ2-1	15	TGTGCCAGCAGTCCGACTAGCGGGGGTATGAATGAGCAGTTCTTC	CASSPTSGGMNEQFF
.	TRBV7-2	.	TRBJ2-1	15	TGTGCCAGCAGCCCTGGCGGGGGCGGGTACAATGAGCAGTTCTTC	CASSPGGGGYNEQFF
.	TRBV5-1	.	TRBJ2-7	12	TGCGCCAGCAGCCCACAGGGCTACGAGCAGTACTTC	CASSPQGYEQYF
few	TRBV7-8	.	TRBJ1-1	13	TGTGCCAGCAGCGGACTACAGCGGACTGAAGCTTTCTTT	CASSGLQRTEAFF
.	TRBV5-5	.	TRBJ1-3	14	TGTGCCAGCAGCTCCGCGGGGGCAGGAAACACCATATATTTT	CASSSAGAGNTIYF
once	TRBV15	.	TRBJ2-1	11	TGTGCCACCAGCAGTCTGAATGAGCAGTTCTTC	CATSSLNEQFF
few	TRBV7-9	TRBD1	TRBJ1-5	14	TGTGCCAGCAGCTTAGGGTCGGGACAGGGGAGTAAGGATTTT	CASSLGSGQGSKDF
.	TRBV6-5	TRBD1	TRBJ1-1	14	TGTGCCAGCAGTTACACTACAGGGGTGACTGAAGCTTTCTTT	CASSYTTGVTEAFF
.	TRBV7-2	TRBD2	TRBJ2-1	16	TGTGCCAGCAGCCCCTACCTAGCGGGAGTCAACAATGAGCAGTTCTTC	CASSPYLAGVNNEQFF
.	TRBV5-4	.	TRBJ2-5	14	TGTGCCAGCAGCTTTGGGGGCGCCCGGGAGACCCAGTACTTC	CASSFGGARETQYF
large	TRBV14	.	TRBJ1-1	13	TGTGCCAGCAGCCAGTGGGGGAACACTGAAGCTTTCTTT	CASSQWGNTEAFF
.	TRBV6-6	.	TRBJ1-1	14	TGTGCCAGCAGTCCCACCAGGTGGGGTACTGAAGCTTTCTTT	CASSPTRWGTEAFF
.	TRBV27	TRBD2	TRBJ2-1	15	TGTGCCAGCAGTTTAAGGCTAGCGGGAGAGTTTGAGCAGTTCTTC	CASSLRLAGEFEQFF
.	TRBV25-1	.	TRBJ2-1	16	TGTGCCAGCAGTGATTACAGGGGGGGGGTCTACAATGAGCAGTTCTTC	CASSDYRGGVYNEQFF
once	TRBV7-8	.	TRBJ1-2	14	TGTGCCAGCAGCTTAGGAGAAGGGTACTATGGCTACACCTTC	CASSLGEGYYGYTF
.	TRBV27	TRBD1	TRBJ2-3	16	TGTGCCAGCAGTGCCCGGACAGGGTCCTTGGGAGATACGCAGTATTTT	CASSARTGSLGDTQYF
large	TRBV4-3	.	TRBJ1-2	15	TGCGCCAGCAGCCAAGATACCGGGAGCGCCTATGGCTACACCTTC	CASSQDTGSAYGYTF
.	TRBV5-5	.	TRBJ1-2	14	TGTGCCAGCAGCCAAGATCACAGGGCGGATGGCTACACCTTC	CASSQDHRADGYTF
.	TRBV6-4	.	TRBJ2-5	13	TGTGCCAGCAGTGGCGGGCCCCAAGAGACCCAGTACTTC	CASSGGPQETQYF
few	TRBV5-1	.	TRBJ1-3	15	TGCGCCAGCAGCTTGGAGGGCAGGGGTGGAAACACCATATATTTT	CASSLEGRGGNTIYF
few	TRBV6-5	.	TRBJ1-1	14	TGTGCCAGCAGTTACTCGAAAGGAAACACTGAAGCTTTCTTT	CASSYSKGNTEAFF
.	TRBV4-3	.	TRBJ2-4	14	TGCGCCAGCAGCCAAGATCAGGCAGGTCTTAGTCAGTACTTC	CASSQDQAGLSQYF
.	TRBV30	TRBD1	TRBJ1-5	17	TGTGCCTGGAGTCGGGACAGGGCGGGTGGGGGCAATCAGCCCCAGCATTTT	CAWSRDRAGGGNQPQHF
.	TRBV19	TRBD2	TRBJ2-2	17	TGTGCCAGTAGTCCGAGTCGGGAGGAGGCGAGCACCGGGGAGCTGTTTTTT	CASSPSREEASTGELFF
.	TRBV21-1	.	TRBJ1-5	15	TGTGCCAGCAGAGTCCGATTATGGCATCATCAGCCCCAGCATTTT	CASRVRLWHHQPQHF
few	TRBV4-3	.	TRBJ2-2	14	TGCGCCAGCAGCCAAGCGGGGAACACCGGGGAGCTGTTTTTT	CASSQAGNTGELFF
once	TRBV5-6	.	TRBJ1-2	15	TGTGCCAGCAGCTTGGATTTCAGGCAGGGAAGGGGCTACACCTTC	CASSLDFRQGRGYTF
once	TRBV15	.	TRBJ1-1	15	TGTGCCACCAGCCACCGGACGGTACTAGAGACTGAAGCTTTCTTT	CATSHRTVLETEAFF
large	TRBV2	TRBD2	TRBJ2-1	14	TGTGCCAGCAGGGGTAGCGGGGGGGCGAATGAGCAGTTCTTC	CASRGSGGANEQFF
.	TRBV6-6	TRBD2	TRBJ2-1	13	TGTGCCAGCAAGGGCGGGAGGGGAAATGAGCAGTTCTTC	CASKGGRGNEQFF
.	TRBV2	.	TRBJ1-1	11	TGTGCCAGCAGTGCCGCCACTGAAGCTTTCTTT	CASSAATEAFF
.	TRBV30	.	TRBJ2-5	12	TGTGCCTGGCCTGTTAGCTCCAACGAGCAATACTTC	CAWPVSSNEQYF
.	TRBV7-2	.	TRBJ1-2	16	TGTGCCAGCAGCTTAGACCTCCTGACGGGGGAATATGGCTACACCTTC	CASSLDLLTGEYGYTF
large	TRBV5-1	.	TRBJ1-4	16	TGCGCCAGCAGCCCCGGAATTGGGGGTTTTGCTGAAAAACTGTTTTTT	CASSPGIGGFAEKLFF
.	TRBV7-2	.	TRBJ1-2	16	TGTGCCAGCCGAGAAGGTGGGACCGGGGGAAACTATGGCTACACCTTC	CASREGGTGGNYGYTF
.	TRBV25-1	.	TRBJ2-5	14	TGTGCCAGCAGTGAATACGGAAGCGCCGAGACCCAGTACTTC	CASSEYGSAETQYF
few	TRBV5-4	.	TRBJ1-5	15	TGTGCCAGCAGCTTGGGCGGATCCAGCAATCAGCCCCAGCATTTT	CASSLGGSSNQPQHF
.	TRBV5-3	.	TRBJ2-7	12	TGTGCCAGCAGCTATACAGGGTTAGAACAGTACTTC	CASSYTGLEQYF
.	TRBV7-6	TRBD1	TRBJ1-3	16	TGTGCCAGCAGCCCCCGACAGGGATCGGGCGGAAACACCATATATTTT	CASSPRQGSGGNTIYF
.	TRBV10-2	.	TRBJ2-1	12	TGCGCCAGCAGCGGGTTAGGGGGTGAGCAGTTCTTC	CASSGLGGEQFF
.	TRBV7-9	.	TRBJ2-5	14	TGTGCCAGCAGCTCCGCCGTTTGGGCGGAGACCCAGTACTTC	CASSSAVWAETQYF
.	TRBV4-3	.	TRBJ1-5	18	TGCGCCAGCAGCCAAGGGGTAAAAAGGGGGGAAAGCAATCAGCCCCAGCATTTT	CASSQGVKRGESNQPQHF
.	TRBV6-5	.	TRBJ1-2	9	TGTGCCAGCAGTGATCGGCCTGACTTC	CASSDRPDF
.	TRBV19	.	TRBJ2-5	15	TGTGCCAGTAGTCGTTCTGGGACGATCCAAGAGACCCAGTACTTC	CASSRSGTIQETQYF
few	TRBV27	TRBD1	TRBJ1-5	14	TGTGCCAGCAGTCCAGGGGGGACGGGTCAGCCCCAGCATTTT	CASSPGGTGQPQHF